This passage covers 27 T cell receptor beta chains from one sample sequenced in a study of T cells in tumors after PD-1 blockade. The repertoire was sequenced with immunoSEQ multiplex PCR; TCRdb's copy has only in-frame clones and lacks some. The data hold 35,000 or so clones, with more than 70% observed a single time. Sequences were derived from PBMCs, sampled before anti-PD-1 treatment. The receptors stem from a human donor with basal cell carcinoma.

This clone has a handful of counts. V gene TRBV25-1 combines with J gene TRBJ1-3, with TRBD1 matching over 7 bases. CDR3 length equals 14 residues. V shed 6 bases and J 6 bases; nucleotides not matched to a gene: 8. Germline V gives CDR1 MGHDK, CDR2 SYGVNS. Here the CDR3 reads CASSPTGRQNTIYF. CDR3 DNA: TGTGCCAGCAGCCCGACAGGGCGTCAAAACACCATATATTTT.

The chain is built from TRBV5-1 and TRBJ2-7; no definite D call. CDR3 length: 14 residues. CDR1 is SGHRS and CDR2 is YFSETQ in the germline V gene. Trimming shortened V by 0 bases and J by 2 bases, and 9 bases separated the two germline ends. The CDR3 protein is CASSLEVSPYEQYF. Written as DNA, the CDR3 is TGCGCCAGCAGCTTGGAGGTCAGTCCCTACGAGCAGTACTTC. The full variable domain, rest sourced from reference TRBV5-1 and TRBJ2-7, is KAGVTQTPRYLIKTRGQQVTLSCSPISGHRSVSWYQQTPGQGLQFLFEYFSETQRNKGNFPGRFSGRQFSNSRSEMNVSTLELGDSALYLCASSLEVSPYEQYFGPGTRLTVT.

This sequence joins TRBV5-1 and TRBJ1-2; D uncertain. Between the trimmed V and J ends, which lost 3 bases and 5 bases, there was a span of 11 bases. Looked up from germline, CDR1 is SGHRS and CDR2 is YFSETQ. The CDR3 sequence is 13 residues long. CDR3 in amino acids: CASSSTVDYGYTF. CDR3 nucleotides: TGCGCCAGCAGCTCAACAGTCGATTATGGCTACACCTTC.

This chain uses TRBV2 with TRBJ1-2; perhaps TRBD1 as D (6 bases). Looked up from germline, CDR1 is SNHLY and CDR2 is FYNNEI. The germline V and J ends were trimmed by 3 bases and 1 base, with 9 bases remaining between them. The CDR3 is 14 amino acids. The DNA of the CDR3 is TGTGCCAGCAGTGATTACAGGGTTAACTATGGCTACACCTTC. This sequence encodes CASSDYRVNYGYTF.

The table lists this clone with a few counts. V and J are TRBV5-6 and TRBJ2-6; 7 bases match TRBD2. The J segment lost 2 bases and the V segment lost 6 bases, leaving 5 bases of the junction unmatched. The CDR3 has 15 amino acids. CDR1 and CDR2 from the germline V gene are SGHDT and YYEEEE. The chain's CDR3 is CASTQRGAGANVLTF. The CDR3 bases are TGTGCCAGCACCCAACGGGGGGCTGGGGCCAACGTCCTGACTTTC.

The CDR3, as DNA: TGTGCCACCACTGGCCGGGGGCTCGATCAGCCCCAGCATTTT. Its protein is CATTGRGLDQPQHF. The chain uses TRBV7-2 and TRBJ1-5; maybe TRBD1 (6 bases). Germline loops: CDR1 SGHTA, CDR2 FQGNSA. The germline V and J ends were trimmed by 10 bases and 5 bases, with 18 bases remaining between them. The CDR3 has 14 amino acids.

The CDR3 coding sequence is TGTGCCAGCAGTTCCAAACAGGGAAGCAATCAGCCCCAGCATTTT. As protein: CASSSKQGSNQPQHF. This chain uses TRBV6-5 with TRBJ1-5; weak D call: TRBD1 (6 bases). The ends were cut back, 4 bases at V and 1 base at J, with 11 bases in the middle. In germline, CDR1 is MNHEY, CDR2 SVGAGI. CDR3 length: 15 residues.

The genes are TRBV14 and TRBJ2-1; TRBD1 matches at 9 bases. The CDR3 spans 15 residues. The ends lost 6 bases at V and 7 bases at J; junction bases unmatched: 10. Germline V gene data show CDR1 as SGHDN and CDR2 as FVKESK. In nucleotides, the CDR3 is TGTGCCAGCAGTCGCGGACAGGGGAAAGGAAATGAGCAGTTCTTC. Translation: CASSRGQGKGNEQFF.

This sequence joins TRBV3-1 (or the pseudogene TRBV3-2) and TRBJ1-6; D uncertain. Per germline, CDR1 LGHDT and CDR2 YNNKEL (reference sequence). The CDR3 extends over 15 amino acids. Between the trimmed V and J ends, which lost 0 bases and 6 bases, there was a span of 9 bases. The CDR3 DNA reads TGTGCCAGCAGCCAAGATGTAGGTTCTAATTCACCCCTCCACTTT. Its protein is CASSQDVGSNSPLHF.

The rearrangement uses TRBV28 and TRBJ2-3; D remains ambiguous. In germline, CDR1 is MDHEN, CDR2 SYDVKM. Between the trimmed V and J ends, which lost 3 bases and 3 bases, there was a span of 1 base. CDR3 length: 11 residues. The CDR3 protein is CASSLTDTQYF. The CDR3 DNA reads TGTGCCAGCAGTTTGACAGATACGCAGTATTTT.

This chain connects TRBV7-9 to TRBJ1-5; 8 positions match TRBD1. Looked up from germline, CDR1 is SEHNR and CDR2 is FQNEAQ (reference sequence). The V segment lost 5 bases and the J segment 7 bases; nucleotides outside the gene matches: 10. This CDR3 comprises 15 residues. The DNA for the CDR3 is TGTGCCAGCAGCATCTCAGGGGGCGCGGAGCAGCCCCAGCATTTT. Encoded protein: CASSISGGAEQPQHF.

The chain is built from TRBV7-2 and TRBJ2-7; 9 bases align to TRBD2. With 1 base clipped from V and 2 bases from J, the junction kept 6 bases outside the gene matches. Germline V gives CDR1 SGHTA, CDR2 FQGNSA. CDR3 length: 16 amino acids. Here the CDR3 reads CASSLGGLAGPYEQYF. The CDR3, as DNA: TGTGCCAGCAGCTTAGGTGGGCTAGCGGGACCCTACGAGCAGTACTTC. Supplemented by reference TRBV7-2 and TRBJ2-7, the full variable domain reads GAGVSQSPSNKVTEKGKDVELRCDPISGHTALYWYRQSLGQGLEFLIYFQGNSAPDKSGLPSDRFSAERTGGSVSTLTIQRTQQEDSAVYLCASSLGGLAGPYEQYFGPGTRLTVT.

The V and J genes are TRBV6-2 or TRBV6-3 and TRBJ2-7; 7 nucleotides match TRBD1. Germline CDR1 and CDR2: MNHEY and SVGEGT. With V trimmed by 2 bases and J by 2 bases, 6 bases remained unmatched. The CDR3 extends over 15 amino acids. The CDR3 bases are TGTGCCAGCAGTTACGACAGGGTAATGACCTACGAGCAGTACTTC. The encoded protein is CASSYDRVMTYEQYF.

This rearrangement joins TRBV5-1 to TRBJ2-7; D tentatively fits TRBD1 or TRBD2 (5 bases each). The V and J ends lost 4 bases and 6 bases respectively, with 20 bases between them. This CDR3 comprises 15 residues. Looked up from germline, CDR1 is SGHRS and CDR2 is YFSETQ. CDR3 sequence reads: CASSLRDPLPSEQYF. CDR3 DNA: TGCGCCAGCAGCCTCCGGGACCCACTCCCTTCCGAGCAGTACTTC.

V usage is TRBV2 and J usage is TRBJ1-6; 8 bases agree with TRBD1. J lost 3 bases, V lost 6 bases, and 4 bases had no gene match. This CDR3 has 15 amino acids. Germline lookup yields CDR1 SNHLY and CDR2 FYNNEI. In DNA, the CDR3 is TGTGCCAGCAGGATTACAGGGGGCTATAATTCACCCCTCCACTTT. As protein: CASRITGGYNSPLHF.

This clone was recorded once. V gene TRBV2 combines with J gene TRBJ1-4; unclear D gene. The CDR3 has 13 amino acids. Trimming left V 9 bases short and J 4 bases short, with 12 bases between. Germline CDR1 and CDR2: SNHLY and FYNNEI. The CDR3 is CARLGDDNEKLFF. The CDR3 nucleotides read TGTGCCAGACTAGGTGACGATAATGAAAAACTGTTTTTT.

The J gene is TRBJ2-3, the V gene TRBV10-3; TRBD1 agrees at 7 bases. The CDR3 sequence is 14 residues long. The V segment lost 6 bases and the J segment 2 bases; nucleotides outside the gene matches: 5. Germline V gives CDR1 ENHRY, CDR2 SYGVKD. In DNA, the CDR3 is TGTGCCATCAGCACCGGGACAGACACAGATACGCAGTATTTT. This encodes CAISTGTDTDTQYF.

The V gene is TRBV7-3, the J gene TRBJ2-2; 8 bases agree with TRBD1. The ends lost 5 bases at V and 4 bases at J; junction bases unmatched: 9. Germline values: CDR1 SGHTA, CDR2 FQGTGA. The CDR3 consists of 16 residues. This CDR3 is CASSRTGPQRTGELFF. CDR3 bases: TGTGCCAGCAGCAGGACAGGGCCGCAACGCACCGGGGAGCTGTTTTTT.

The chain has TRBV29-1 and TRBJ1-1, with D possibly matching TRBD1 (5 bases). The CDR3 has 11 residues. Germline V gene data show CDR1 as SQVTM and CDR2 as ANQGSEA. V lost 8 bases, J lost 4 bases, and 11 bases lay in between. For the CDR3, the DNA is TGCAGCATGTATGGGGGCACTGAAGCTTTCTTT. Its translation is CSMYGGTEAFF.

The chain joins TRBV30 to TRBJ1-1; D remains ambiguous. The CDR3 runs 16 residues. V was clipped by 3 bases and J by 3 bases, with 20 bases between them. Germline V CDR1 and CDR2: GTSNPN, SVGIG (reference sequence). This chain's CDR3 is CAWSRKRTQMDTEAFF. CDR3 DNA: TGTGCCTGGAGCCGCAAGCGTACGCAGATGGACACTGAAGCTTTCTTT.

The chain joins TRBV5-1 to TRBJ2-3; 11 bases align to TRBD2. Germline V gives CDR1 SGHRS, CDR2 YFSETQ. The V segment lost 0 bases and the J segment 0 bases; nucleotides outside the gene matches: 6. There are 18 residues in the CDR3. CDR3 DNA sequence: TGCGCCAGCAGCTTGGCACTAGCGGGGGCCTCTAGCACAGATACGCAGTATTTT. Translating gives CASSLALAGASSTDTQYF.

This chain connects TRBV14 to TRBJ2-1; 8 positions agree with TRBD2. Per the germline V gene, CDR1 is SGHDN and CDR2 is FVKESK. This CDR3 has 16 residues. Trimming at V came to 4 bases and at J to 9 bases, leaving 14 bases not matched to a gene. CDR3 bases: TGTGCCAGCAGCCTAGCCGGGACTAGAGGGGGGCGTGAGCAGTTCTTC. Protein: CASSLAGTRGGREQFF. The variable domain in full, completed from reference TRBV14 and TRBJ2-1, reads EAGVTQFPSHSVIEKGQTVTLRCDPISGHDNLYWYRRVMGKEIKFLLHFVKESKQDESGMPNNRFLAERTGGTYSTLKVQPAELEDSGVYFCASSLAGTRGGREQFFGPGTRLTVL.

The chain is built from TRBV28 and TRBJ2-2, with D perhaps given as TRBD1 or TRBD2 (6 bases each). Germline V gives CDR1 MDHEN, CDR2 SYDVKM. V lost 10 bases, J lost 5 bases, and 23 bases lay in between. The CDR3 totals 16 residues. The chain's CDR3 is CATYRGPGGVTGELFF. Here the CDR3 DNA reads TGTGCCACCTATCGGGGGCCAGGCGGAGTGACCGGGGAGCTGTTTTTT.

The chain carries TRBV7-2 and TRBJ2-7; the match to TRBD1 covers 11 bases. Looked up from germline, CDR1 is SGHTA and CDR2 is FQGNSA. CDR3 length: 15 residues. V dropped 2 bases and J dropped 4; count of bases not matched to a gene: 4. The CDR3 reads CASSLRTGGGYEQYF. In DNA form, the CDR3 reads TGTGCCAGCAGCTTAAGGACAGGGGGCGGGTACGAGCAGTACTTC.

V and J are TRBV14 and TRBJ2-1; TRBD2 agrees at 8 bases. V shed 0 bases and J 6 bases; nucleotides not matched to a gene: 13. This CDR3 has 18 residues. Germline CDR1 and CDR2: SGHDN and FVKESK. Written as DNA, the CDR3 is TGTGCCAGCAGCCAAGATTCTAGAGGGACTAGGGGGATCAATGAGCAGTTCTTC. Encoded protein: CASSQDSRGTRGINEQFF. The entire variable domain, with the rest obtained from reference TRBV14 and TRBJ2-1, is as follows: EAGVTQFPSHSVIEKGQTVTLRCDPISGHDNLYWYRRVMGKEIKFLLHFVKESKQDESGMPNNRFLAERTGGTYSTLKVQPAELEDSGVYFCASSQDSRGTRGINEQFFGPGTRLTVL.

This clone was seen ten or more times. This chain uses TRBV7-6 with TRBJ2-7; 8 bases line up with TRBD2. The CDR3 length is 14 residues. CDR1 SGHVS and CDR2 FNYEAQ come from the germline V gene. V trimming: 5 bases; J trimming: 3 bases; junction bases outside the gene matches: 6. The CDR3 sequence is CASSPAGTSYEQYF. In nucleotides, the CDR3 is TGTGCCAGCAGCCCGGCCGGGACTAGCTACGAGCAGTACTTC.

This clone was recorded a few times. The chain recombines TRBV5-5 with TRBJ2-5; 13 nucleotides agree with TRBD2. The CDR3 runs to 17 residues. J gave up 5 bases and V 2 bases, and 9 bases lay outside the gene matches. Germline-derived CDR1 and CDR2 are SGHKS and YYEKEE (reference sequence). The CDR3 DNA reads TGTGCCAGCAGCTTACGCCGAGGACTAGCGGGAGTTGAGACCCAGTACTTC. It translates to CASSLRRGLAGVETQYF.